What follows are 26 T cell receptor beta chains derived from one specimen sequenced in a study of T cells after yellow fever vaccination. TCRdb passed the 5' RACE reads through MiXCR, listing each CDR3 protein once. The repertoire has about 130,000 distinct CDR3 sequences, 7.5% to 10% of them found once; the top ten carry 30% to 40%. The sequenced sample was CD8+ T cells sorted from PBMCs, obtained on the day of the yellow fever booster vaccination. These receptors came from a man younger than 30 who received the YFV17D yellow fever vaccine.

This clonotype was found many times. The genes are TRBV28 and TRBJ2-3, with 14 bases matching TRBD2. The V gene's germline CDR1 is MDHEN and CDR2 SYDVKM. The CDR3 sequence is 17 residues long. The ends lost 5 bases at V and 2 bases at J; junction bases unmatched: 6. CDR3 in DNA: TGTGCCAGCAGTCCCGGACTAGCGGGGGGTCTCACAGATACGCAGTATTTT. It yields the protein CASSPGLAGGLTDTQYF.

The sample holds a few counts of this clonotype. The rearrangement uses TRBV4-1 and TRBJ2-2; 7 bases agree with TRBD1. Germline CDR1 and CDR2: MGHRA and YSYEKL. Germline trimming cut 4 bases from V and 3 bases from J; bases unmatched to any gene: 11. This CDR3 is 17 amino acids long. The CDR3 spells CASSLGAGTAYTGELFF. The CDR3 coding sequence is TGCGCCAGCAGCCTGGGAGCCGGGACAGCATACACCGGGGAGCTGTTTTTT.

This clonotype was recorded a few times. The CDR3 sequence is CASSYSGQDSNQPQHF. Written as DNA, the CDR3 is TGTGCCAGCAGTTACTCGGGGCAGGATAGCAATCAGCCCCAGCATTTT. V gene TRBV6-6 combines with J gene TRBJ1-5, with D perhaps TRBD1 (5 bases). V was trimmed by 0 bases and J by 0 bases, leaving 9 bases between them. CDR1 and CDR2 from the germline V gene are MNHNY and SVGAGI (reference sequence). The CDR3 has 16 residues.

This clonotype was detected ten times or more. The V gene is TRBV11-2, the J gene TRBJ1-1; a possible D gene is TRBD1 (5 bases). V lost 3 bases to trimming and J lost 7 bases, with 12 bases between them. The CDR3 sequence is 13 residues long. Per germline, CDR1 SGHAT and CDR2 FQNNGV. The CDR3 nucleotides read TGTGCCAGCAGCTTCAAGGGGCGGGTTGAAGCTTTCTTT. Its translation: CASSFKGRVEAFF.

Only a few counts were recorded for this clonotype. The chain recombines TRBV28 with TRBJ2-2, with D perhaps TRBD1 (6 bases). CDR3 length: 15 residues. V was trimmed by 6 bases and J by 3 bases, leaving 14 bases between them. Germline CDR1 is MDHEN and CDR2 is SYDVKM. CDR3 sequence: CASSRRGSDTGELFF. The CDR3 DNA is TGTGCCAGCAGCCGCAGGGGTTCGGACACCGGGGAGCTGTTTTTT.

This clonotype was counted only a few times. This chain uses TRBV7-9 with TRBJ1-2; possibly TRBD1 for D (5 bases). CDR1 is SEHNR, CDR2 FQNEAQ, per germline (reference sequence). The CDR3 totals 12 residues. V shed 5 bases and J shed 8 bases, with 12 bases lying between them. The CDR3 protein is CASSQGRGGYTF. The CDR3 nucleotides are TGTGCCAGCAGCCAGGGAAGGGGAGGCTACACCTTC.

This clonotype has only a few counts. The chain has TRBV29-1 and TRBJ2-5, with TRBD1 matching over 7 bases. The CDR3 covers 14 residues. V gave up 2 bases and J gave up 5 bases; unmatched junction bases: 8. The germline gives CDR1 SQVTM, CDR2 ANQGSEA. The CDR3 is CSVEITGVGETQYF. CDR3 nucleotide sequence: TGCAGCGTTGAAATCACAGGGGTCGGTGAGACCCAGTACTTC.

The chain combines TRBV27 with TRBJ2-2; D remains ambiguous. Germline assignment: CDR1 MNHEY and CDR2 SMNVEV (reference sequence). CDR3 size: 14 residues. V was shortened by 7 bases and J by 5 bases, with 14 bases between the two germline ends. The CDR3 DNA reads as TGTGCCAGCAAAACGGGTCGAACGACCGGGGAGCTGTTTTTT. Translated, it gives CASKTGRTTGELFF.

The chain joins TRBV12-3 or TRBV12-4 to TRBJ1-2, with D perhaps matching TRBD1 (5 bases). CDR3 size: 13 residues. Trimming removed 4 bases from V and 4 bases from J, with 10 bases in between. CDR3 sequence: CASSSAGPYGYTF. CDR3 in DNA: TGTGCCAGCAGTTCGGCGGGGCCCTATGGCTACACCTTC.

The CDR3 DNA follows: TGTGCCAGCAGCCTCGACGGGGGCGCCAACGTCCTGACTTTC. This encodes CASSLDGGANVLTF. The rearrangement uses TRBV7-9 and TRBJ2-6, with D perhaps TRBD1 or TRBD2 (6 bases each). Germline CDR1 reads SEHNR; CDR2 reads FQNEAQ (reference sequence). V lost 5 bases and J 7 bases, leaving 12 bases between the germline ends. The length of the CDR3 is 14 residues.

This clonotype occurred many times. V and J are TRBV7-9 and TRBJ2-7; 7 nucleotides align to TRBD1. Per germline, CDR1 SEHNR and CDR2 FQNEAQ (reference sequence). With 1 base clipped from V and 0 bases from J, the junction kept 6 bases outside the gene matches. The CDR3 is 16 amino acids. The CDR3 spells CASSLGGGQSSYEQYF. The CDR3 region has the DNA TGTGCCAGCAGCTTAGGAGGGGGACAGAGCTCCTACGAGCAGTACTTC.

The V and J genes are TRBV12-3 or TRBV12-4 and TRBJ1-1; 8 nucleotides match TRBD1. V lost 6 bases, J lost 11 bases, and 11 bases stayed unmatched. This CDR3 has 13 residues. The CDR3 DNA reads TGTGCCAGCAGCTATAAGGACAGGGTCGGGGCTTTCTTT. It codes for CASSYKDRVGAFF.

This rearrangement joins TRBV9 to TRBJ1-5; perhaps TRBD1 as D (6 bases). Looked up from germline, CDR1 is SGDLS and CDR2 is YYNGEE. Trimming removed 4 bases at V and 3 bases at J, with 20 bases between. The CDR3 contains 17 residues. CDR3: CASSPSEGEMDNQPQHF. DNA of the CDR3: TGTGCCAGCAGCCCCTCTGAGGGGGAAATGGACAATCAGCCCCAGCATTTT.

The chain employs TRBV6-4 and TRBJ1-2; 7 bases are a match to TRBD1. With 3 bases clipped from V and 6 bases from J, the junction kept 4 bases outside the gene matches. This CDR3 has 13 residues. Germline V gene data show CDR1 as MRHNA and CDR2 as SNTAGT. CDR3 residues: CASSETGADGYTF. CDR3 bases: TGTGCCAGCAGTGAAACAGGGGCTGATGGCTACACCTTC.

The chain couples TRBV5-1 to TRBJ1-1, with D unclear. V was clipped by 0 bases and J by 10 bases, with 10 bases between them. This CDR3 is 12 amino acids long. Per germline, CDR1 SGHRS and CDR2 YFSETQ. CDR3 sequence: CASSLDNISAFF. In nucleotides, the CDR3 is TGCGCCAGCAGCTTGGACAATATTTCAGCTTTCTTT.

This clonotype was picked up a small number of times. The rearrangement uses TRBV6-6 and TRBJ1-1; tentative D call: TRBD1 (5 bases). V lost 5 bases and J lost 8, with 12 bases in between. CDR3 length: 12 amino acids. The germline V gene has CDR1 MNHNY and CDR2 SVGAGI (reference sequence). DNA of the CDR3: TGTGCCAGCAGTCTAGACAGCATAGAAGCTTTCTTT. Protein: CASSLDSIEAFF.

This clonotype was seen a few times. The V call is TRBV9, the J call TRBJ2-2, with D perhaps matching TRBD2 (5 bases). There are 15 residues in the CDR3. From germline, CDR1 is SGDLS and CDR2 YYNGEE. V gave up 0 bases and J gave up 4 bases, with 10 bases separating them. Here the CDR3 reads CASSVEGSATGELFF. CDR3 DNA sequence: TGTGCCAGCAGCGTAGAGGGTAGCGCCACCGGGGAGCTGTTTTTT.

This clonotype came up a few times. The gene calls are TRBV5-1 and TRBJ1-1; TRBD1 is a possible D gene (6 bases). Trimming took 1 base from V and 4 from J, leaving 17 bases between them. This CDR3 comprises 16 residues. Germline V gene data show CDR1 as SGHRS and CDR2 as YFSETQ. DNA of the CDR3: TGCGCCAGCAGCTTGCTTAAGAGGCAGGGGCCCACTGAAGCTTTCTTT. Its protein is CASSLLKRQGPTEAFF.

This clonotype was seen a handful of times. The chain has TRBV9 and TRBJ1-1; 7 positions match TRBD1. The germline gives CDR1 SGDLS, CDR2 YYNGEE. CDR3 length equals 13 residues. With 0 bases clipped from V and 11 bases from J, the junction kept 7 bases outside the gene matches. The CDR3 nucleotides read TGTGCCAGCAGCGTAGTCGGACAGGCCGAGGCTTTCTTT. Protein: CASSVVGQAEAFF.

This clonotype was found a few times. The chain combines TRBV4-2 with TRBJ2-4; 8 nucleotides match TRBD2. Germline V gene lookup returns CDR1 LGHNA and CDR2 YNFKEQ. The CDR3 is 17 amino acids. V was pared by 1 base and J by 9 bases, with 14 bases of the junction left unmatched. The CDR3 loop is CASSQGRGGVLGGIQYF. As DNA, the CDR3 is TGTGCCAGCAGCCAAGGCCGGGGGGGGGTGCTCGGGGGCATTCAGTACTTC.

V usage is TRBV4-1 and J usage is TRBJ1-5; D possibly corresponds to TRBD1 (6 bases). The CDR3 has 15 amino acids. The ends were cut back, 2 bases at V and 4 bases at J, with 12 bases in the middle. Per germline, CDR1 MGHRA and CDR2 YSYEKL. CDR3 DNA: TGCGCCAGCAGCCAAACAGGGTCTTGGAATCAGCCCCAGCATTTT. Its translation: CASSQTGSWNQPQHF.

This clonotype has only a few counts. CDR3: CASSRQTSGYEQYF. CDR3 coding DNA: TGTGCCAGCAGTAGACAGACCTCGGGATACGAGCAGTACTTC. The chain combines TRBV12-3 or TRBV12-4 with TRBJ2-7; D might be TRBD1 or TRBD2, each matching 5 bases. V lost 5 bases and J 4 bases, leaving 15 bases between the germline ends. The CDR3 consists of 14 residues.

This clonotype was found many times. The chain combines TRBV4-2 with TRBJ2-2; D may be TRBD1 or TRBD2 (6 bases each). Germline lookup yields CDR1 LGHNA and CDR2 YNFKEQ. V lost 1 base and J lost 2, with 14 bases in between. The CDR3 has 17 residues. CDR3 bases: TGTGCCAGCAGCCAAGTCGGAGGGGGGCCTAACACCGGGGAGCTGTTTTTT. Its protein product is CASSQVGGGPNTGELFF.

This clonotype was detected only a few times. This chain links TRBV7-2 with TRBJ2-1, with 12 bases aligning to TRBD2. This CDR3 is 16 amino acids long. The germline V gene encodes CDR1 SGHTA and CDR2 FQGNSA. Trimming cost V 1 base and J 9 bases; bases outside gene matches: 7. DNA of the CDR3: TGTGCCAGCAGCTTAGTTCCTAGCGGGGGGGCGGGTGAGCAGTTCTTC. It codes for CASSLVPSGGAGEQFF.

This clonotype was picked up many times. The rearrangement uses TRBV27 and TRBJ2-3; D perhaps matches TRBD1 (5 bases). Germline V gene sequence: CDR1 MNHEY, CDR2 SMNVEV (reference sequence). Deletions cut 8 bases from V and 10 bases from J, with 13 bases between. CDR3 size: 11 residues. The CDR3 DNA is TGTGCCAGCCTAAGGGGTAGATCGCAGTATTTT. As protein: CASLRGRSQYF.

This clonotype was counted at least ten times. The chain combines TRBV12-3 or TRBV12-4 with TRBJ2-1, with a weak D call TRBD1 (6 bases). V lost 5 bases, J lost 8 bases, and 10 bases lay in between. The CDR3 loop spans 12 amino acids. The CDR3 loop is CASSRQAHEQFF. In DNA form, the CDR3 reads TGTGCCAGCAGTCGACAGGCCCATGAGCAGTTCTTC.